The 21 T cell receptor beta chains presented below share a single source sample, sequenced in a study of blood T cell repertoires in COVID-19. Here immunoSEQ multiplex PCR was the method, and the copy in TCRdb shows in-frame clones only, minus some. The repertoire holds 100,000 to 140,000 clones, approximately 88% seen once, with 4% to 6% in the top ten. The sequenced sample consisted of peripheral blood. These TCRs come from a man aged 35 to 55 with active or convalescent COVID-19.

This clone was seen just once. The J gene is TRBJ1-4, the V gene TRBV12-3 or TRBV12-4, with D unresolved. The CDR3 runs to 12 residues. V lost 7 bases and J lost 8, with 11 bases in between. The DNA for the CDR3 is TGTGCCAGCACCGAGGCACCCGAAAAACTGTTTTTT. Translating it yields CASTEAPEKLFF.

V usage is TRBV30 and J usage is TRBJ1-1; 7 bases fit TRBD1. V was pared by 4 bases and J by 1 base, with 6 bases of the junction left unmatched. This CDR3 region has 14 residues. The germline V gene encodes CDR1 GTSNPN and CDR2 SVGIG (reference sequence). CDR3 in DNA: TGTGCCTGGAAAAAAGGGACAGCGAACACTGAAGCTTTCTTT. It translates to CAWKKGTANTEAFF.

This clone was seen a handful of times. CDR3 coding DNA: TGTGCCAGCAGCTTGGCTAGCGGGAGGGCCTACGAGCAGTACTTC. Translated: CASSLASGRAYEQYF. This chain joins TRBV5-4 and TRBJ2-7; 12 nucleotides line up with TRBD2. V lost 0 bases to trimming and J lost 2 bases; unmatched junction nucleotides: 0. Germline lookup yields CDR1 SGHNT and CDR2 YYREEE (reference sequence). The CDR3 sequence is 15 residues long.

The chain links TRBV18 to TRBJ2-1; TRBD2 matches at 9 bases. CDR3 size: 15 residues. CDR1 KGHSH and CDR2 LQKENI come from the germline V gene. V was clipped by 0 bases and J by 6 bases; unmatched bases: 3. The CDR3 DNA reads TGTGCCAGCTCACCACCGGCGGGAGGGGTCAATGAGCAGTTCTTC. Its translation is CASSPPAGGVNEQFF.

The chain joins TRBV30 to TRBJ2-7; TRBD1 matches 8 bases. The CDR3 is 13 residues long. The germline V gene encodes CDR1 GTSNPN and CDR2 SVGIG (reference sequence). J lost 9 bases, V lost 0 bases, and 7 bases had no gene match. The DNA of the CDR3 is TGTGCCTGGAGTGTACAGACAGGGGATGGGCAGTACTTC. Residues: CAWSVQTGDGQYF.

The CDR3 here is CASELAGNNEQFF. For the CDR3, the DNA is TGTGCCAGCGAACTAGCGGGAAACAATGAGCAGTTCTTC. The genes are TRBV11-2 and TRBJ2-1, with TRBD2 matching 10 bases. The CDR3 contains 13 residues. From germline, CDR1 is SGHAT and CDR2 FQNNGV. V lost 8 bases to trimming and J lost 5 bases; unmatched junction nucleotides: 3.

This chain connects TRBV7-2 to TRBJ2-7, with 10 nucleotides matching TRBD2. Trimming removed 4 bases from V and 1 base from J; junction bases left unmatched: 7. The CDR3 length is 16 residues. CDR1 is SGHTA and CDR2 is FQGNSA in the germline V gene. CDR3 nucleotides: TGTGCCAGCAGCTCCCAAGGGACTAGCGTTTCCTACGAGCAGTACTTC. Translating it yields CASSSQGTSVSYEQYF.

V gene TRBV9 combines with J gene TRBJ2-2; D unresolved. Germline CDR1 SGDLS, CDR2 YYNGEE. The CDR3 sequence is 16 residues long. Trimming took off 4 bases at V and 7 bases at J, with 20 bases between the two ends. The CDR3 sequence: CASSPRFFASGGELFF. The CDR3 DNA sequence: TGTGCCAGCAGCCCACGCTTTTTTGCTTCGGGCGGGGAGCTGTTTTTT. Combining the CDR3 with reference TRBV9 and TRBJ2-2 gives the whole variable domain DSGVTQTPKHLITATGQRVTLRCSPRSGDLSVYWYQQSLDQGLQFLIQYYNGEERAKGNILERFSAQQFPDLHSELNLSSLELGDSALYFCASSPRFFASGGELFFGEGSRLTVL.

V usage is TRBV28 and J usage is TRBJ2-1; 11 nucleotides align to TRBD1. With V trimmed by 6 bases and J by 7 bases, 8 bases remained unmatched. The CDR3 covers 15 residues. Germline values: CDR1 MDHEN, CDR2 SYDVKM. This chain's CDR3 is CASSYPGQGANEQFF. The DNA of the CDR3 is TGTGCCAGCAGCTACCCCGGACAGGGGGCGAATGAGCAGTTCTTC.

This clone was observed a single time. V gene TRBV14 combines with J gene TRBJ1-2; D not certain. Germline V gene data show CDR1 as SGHDN and CDR2 as FVKESK. V lost 1 base, J lost 7 bases, and 13 bases lay in between. The CDR3 sequence is 14 residues long. The CDR3 nucleotides read TGTGCCAGCAGCCAAGCCACCCGGTTGGTTGGCTACACCTTC. Amino acid sequence: CASSQATRLVGYTF.

The chain carries TRBV18 and TRBJ2-4; TRBD1 aligns across 7 bases. This CDR3 has 15 amino acids. V lost 3 bases and J lost 5; bases outside the gene matches: 7. Germline assignment: CDR1 KGHSH and CDR2 LQKENI. The CDR3 protein is CASSPPTGLENIQYF. DNA for the CDR3: TGTGCCAGCTCACCGCCGACAGGGCTAGAAAACATTCAGTACTTC.

CDR3 protein: CASSFRLAPTGELFF. CDR3 DNA: TGTGCCAGCAGTTTCCGACTAGCGCCCACCGGGGAGCTGTTTTTT. The chain combines TRBV6-5 with TRBJ2-2; 8 bases map to TRBD2. This CDR3 spans 15 amino acids. Germline loops: CDR1 MNHEY, CDR2 SVGAGI. The ends lost 4 bases at V and 4 bases at J; junction bases unmatched: 5.

The V call is TRBV7-2, the J call TRBJ1-1, with D unclear. Deletions cut 0 bases from V and 6 bases from J, with 20 bases between. CDR1 and CDR2 from the germline V gene are SGHTA and FQGNSA. The CDR3 has 17 amino acids. CDR3 amino acids: CASSLAPISRGSSEAFF. CDR3 sequence (DNA): TGTGCCAGCAGCTTAGCTCCGATTAGTCGAGGTTCCTCTGAAGCTTTCTTT.

The rearrangement uses TRBV5-4 and TRBJ2-3; D unclear. V was cut by 4 bases and J by 0 bases, with 3 bases left in between. The CDR3 contains 12 residues. Germline CDR1 reads SGHNT; CDR2 reads YYREEE (reference sequence). The CDR3 DNA follows: TGTGCCAGCAGCCTTAGCACAGATACGCAGTATTTT. Protein sequence: CASSLSTDTQYF.

The chain carries TRBV5-1 and TRBJ2-5; 7 nucleotides match TRBD1. CDR1 SGHRS and CDR2 YFSETQ come from the germline V gene. V gave up 1 base and J gave up 3 bases; unmatched junction bases: 6. CDR3 size: 15 residues. The CDR3 reads CASSLWTGPKETQYF. CDR3 sequence (DNA): TGCGCCAGCAGCTTGTGGACAGGTCCTAAAGAGACCCAGTACTTC. Full variable domain (outside the CDR3, taken from reference TRBV5-1 and TRBJ2-5): KAGVTQTPRYLIKTRGQQVTLSCSPISGHRSVSWYQQTPGQGLQFLFEYFSETQRNKGNFPGRFSGRQFSNSRSEMNVSTLELGDSALYLCASSLWTGPKETQYFGPGTRLLVL.

This chain links TRBV19 with TRBJ2-1; tentatively, D is TRBD2 (5 bases). Trimming removed 3 bases at V and 6 bases at J, with 12 bases between. This CDR3 has 14 amino acids. Germline lookup yields CDR1 LNHDA and CDR2 SQIVND (reference sequence). For the CDR3, the DNA is TGTGCCAGTAGTATCCTCGGACTGAGCAATGAGCAGTTCTTC. Translated: CASSILGLSNEQFF.

This clone appeared a single time. J is TRBJ2-7 and V is TRBV29-1; 14 nucleotides line up with TRBD2. Looked up from germline, CDR1 is SQVTM and CDR2 is ANQGSEA. V gave up 2 bases and J gave up 3 bases; unmatched junction bases: 3. This CDR3 has 15 amino acids. CDR3 bases: TGCAGCGTTGAATTGACTAGCGGGAGGGACTACGAGCAGTACTTC. Encoded protein: CSVELTSGRDYEQYF.

The chain has TRBV6-5 and TRBJ1-5, with 9 bases matching TRBD1. The germline V gene has CDR1 MNHEY and CDR2 SVGAGI. This CDR3 region has 15 residues. The V and J ends lost 4 bases and 4 bases, in that order; junction bases with no gene match: 5. The CDR3 region is CASSFGQGSNQPQHF. CDR3 coding DNA: TGTGCCAGCAGTTTCGGACAGGGGAGTAATCAGCCCCAGCATTTT.

V usage is TRBV19 and J usage is TRBJ1-5; D is unresolved. The germline V and J ends were trimmed by 6 bases and 1 base, with 13 bases remaining between them. CDR3 length: 15 amino acids. CDR1 and CDR2 (germline): LNHDA, SQIVND (reference sequence). CDR3 sequence reads: CASRSGIWSNQPQHF. In nucleotides, the CDR3 is TGTGCCAGTAGATCCGGGATATGGAGCAATCAGCCCCAGCATTTT.

The rearrangement links TRBV29-1 to TRBJ2-3; D perhaps matches TRBD1 (5 bases). Per germline, CDR1 SQVTM and CDR2 ANQGSEA. The V end was cut by 4 bases, the J end by 3 bases, with 11 bases between. This CDR3 contains 13 residues. CDR3 protein: CSVAGRVTDTQYF. The CDR3 DNA reads TGCAGCGTTGCGGGCAGGGTGACAGATACGCAGTATTTT.

V and J are TRBV24-1 and TRBJ2-1, with D uncertain. In germline, CDR1 is KGHDR, CDR2 SFDVKD. V lost 4 bases and J 0 bases, leaving 9 bases between the germline ends. The CDR3 loop spans 15 amino acids. CDR3 DNA: TGTGCCACCAGTGACCACTTAAGCTCCTACAATGAGCAGTTCTTC. This sequence encodes CATSDHLSSYNEQFF.